This T cell receptor beta chain was profiled in a study of early T cells in non-severe SARS-CoV-2 infection. Using its own MiXCR run on the 5' RACE reads, TCRdb lists one record per CDR3 protein. Here the sample spans tens of thousands of distinct CDR3 sequences, more than 12% being singletons. Per germline, CDR1 MDHEN and CDR2 SYDVKM. The CDR3 totals 17 residues. Deletions cut 4 bases from V and 2 bases from J, with 20 bases between. Sample: whole blood. The chain carries TRBV28 and TRBJ1-2; D gene ambiguous. The receptor was derived from an adult who was a healthcare worker with PCR-confirmed SARS-CoV-2 infection or an uninfected control (not recorded which). The CDR3 DNA reads TGTGCCAGCAGTTCACTGTCCAGGCCCATTTCAAACTATGGCTACACCTTC. It encodes CASSSLSRPISNYGYTF.